A single sample gave rise to the 30 T cell receptor beta chains below, sequenced in a study of shared clonotypes between healthy human individuals (dated by TCRdb to 2020 to 2021). CD8 naive samples were CD45RO-negative cells positively selected for CCR7, giving a CD45RA+CCR7+ population that excluded TemRA cells. The library was produced with the immunoSEQ multiplex PCR assay. Sourced from immuneACCESS, this table was stored by TCRdb with only in-frame sequences that have V and J called. A share of the clones is absent; for the studies checked, an unresolved V gene accounts for under half, and the remainder has no known explanation. In all, the sample holds about 2,200,000 clones, and more than 85% of those were seen once. Jointly, the top ten make up 1.7% of the sample. Sequencing input: naive CD8+ T cells from PBMCs. In the paper's terms, the cell subset or site label means: CD45RA+CCR7+. The origin of the receptors is a man younger than 35 in good health. Some clones in this sample may be carry-over from other donors' samples.

The chain employs TRBV28 and TRBJ2-1; 7 nucleotides line up with TRBD2. The V segment lost 3 bases and the J segment 3 bases; nucleotides outside the gene matches: 5. CDR3 length: 15 amino acids. Germline values: CDR1 MDHEN, CDR2 SYDVKM. This CDR3 reads CASSFSAGLYNEQFF. Written as DNA, the CDR3 is TGTGCCAGCAGTTTTTCAGCGGGACTCTACAATGAGCAGTTCTTC.

The chain combines TRBV19 with TRBJ2-1; 7 positions match TRBD2. The germline gives CDR1 LNHDA, CDR2 SQIVND (reference sequence). The CDR3 length is 15 residues. V dropped 8 bases and J dropped 4; count of bases not matched to a gene: 11. The DNA of the CDR3 is TGTGCCAGTCGAAGTGGGGACTACCTATACAATGAGCAGTTCTTC. Protein: CASRSGDYLYNEQFF.

V gene TRBV27 combines with J gene TRBJ1-2; TRBD1 matches 8 bases. V shed 3 bases, J shed 1 base, and the junction held 10 bases outside the gene matches. The CDR3 covers 17 residues. Germline CDR1 and CDR2: MNHEY and SMNVEV (reference sequence). CDR3 region: CASSLAQGVTLNYGYTF. CDR3 DNA: TGTGCCAGCAGTTTGGCACAGGGGGTAACCCTTAACTATGGCTACACCTTC.

The V call is TRBV4-2, the J call TRBJ2-2; D call uncertain. V was pared by 0 bases and J by 6 bases, with 11 bases between. CDR1 and CDR2 from the germline V gene are LGHNA and YNFKEQ. The CDR3 totals 15 residues. CDR3 DNA sequence: TGTGCCAGCAGCCAAGATATCGTGCCCCCCGGGGAGCTGTTTTTT. Translated, it gives CASSQDIVPPGELFF.

V and J are TRBV7-6 and TRBJ2-7, with 7 nucleotides matching TRBD2. The V segment lost 3 bases and the J segment 4 bases; nucleotides outside the gene matches: 3. This CDR3 has 13 residues. Germline CDR1 reads SGHVS; CDR2 reads FNYEAQ. The CDR3 loop is CASSFGRGYEQYF. CDR3 coding DNA: TGTGCCAGCAGCTTTGGGAGGGGTTACGAGCAGTACTTC. The variable domain in full, completed from reference TRBV7-6 and TRBJ2-7, reads GAGVSQSPRYKVTKRGQDVALRCDPISGHVSLYWYRQALGQGPEFLTYFNYEAQQDKSGLPNDRFSAERPEGSISTLTIQRTEQRDSAMYRCASSFGRGYEQYFGPGTRLTVT.

This rearrangement joins TRBV27 to TRBJ2-7; TRBD1 or TRBD2 may be the D gene (6 bases each). Trimming stripped 5 bases from V and 6 bases from J, with 11 bases between. The CDR3 is made up of 12 amino acids. CDR1 and CDR2 (germline): MNHEY, SMNVEV (reference sequence). CDR3 region: CASSKGGPEQYF. Here the CDR3 DNA reads TGTGCCAGCAGTAAGGGGGGCCCCGAGCAGTACTTC.

On this clone itself: The junction and the germline gene differ at one end; a read error may be behind it. This chain connects TRBV10-3 to TRBJ2-7; tentative D call: TRBD2 (7 bases). This CDR3 has 16 residues. Germline CDR1 is ENHRY and CDR2 is SYGVKD. The CDR3 spells CASSELGTGTTYEQYF. CDR3 nucleotide sequence: TGTGCCAGCAGTGAATTGGGTACAGGGACTACCTACGAGCAGTACTTC.

V and J are TRBV7-9 and TRBJ2-1; perhaps TRBD2 as D (6 bases). The CDR3 is 15 amino acids. Germline lookup yields CDR1 SEHNR and CDR2 FQNEAQ (reference sequence). Between the trimmed V and J ends, which lost 4 bases and 10 bases, there was a span of 20 bases. The CDR3 protein is CASSYPTGVEWEQFF. The CDR3, as DNA: TGTGCCAGCAGCTATCCAACGGGAGTCGAGTGGGAGCAGTTCTTC. Full variable domain (outside the CDR3, taken from reference TRBV7-9 and TRBJ2-1): DTGVSQNPRHKITKRGQNVTFRCDPISEHNRLYWYRQTLGQGPEFLTYFQNEAQLEKSRLLSDRFSAERPKGSFSTLEIQRTEQGDSAMYLCASSYPTGVEWEQFFGPGTRLTVL.

J is TRBJ2-5 and V is TRBV5-1, with D tentatively TRBD1 (6 bases). V shed 6 bases and J shed 1 base, with 10 bases lying between them. Germline lookup yields CDR1 SGHRS and CDR2 YFSETQ. The CDR3 runs 13 residues. The CDR3 coding sequence is TGCGCCAGCAAAGTGGGGGCCCAAGAGACCCAGTACTTC. Protein sequence: CASKVGAQETQYF.

This sequence joins TRBV6-4 and TRBJ1-4, with a possible D match to TRBD1 (6 bases). Germline-derived CDR1 and CDR2 are MRHNA and SNTAGT. The CDR3 length is 16 residues. The V end was cut by 2 bases, the J end by 5 bases, with 15 bases between. Here the CDR3 DNA reads TGTGCCAGCAGTGACCCGCTAGTGAGGGGGAATGAAAAACTGTTTTTT. Translating gives CASSDPLVRGNEKLFF.

For this clone: The junction departs from the called germline gene at one end, perhaps through a read error. The gene calls are TRBV5-6 and TRBJ2-5; a weak D match, TRBD1 (6 bases). The CDR3 is 17 residues long. The germline gives CDR1 SGHDT, CDR2 YYEEEE. The CDR3 DNA reads TGTGCCAGCACCTTGGGGCCCACGAATCAAGGGGGAGAGACCCAGTACTTC. It specifies CASTLGPTNQGGETQYF.

This sequence joins TRBV21-1 and TRBJ2-7; the table calls TRBD2, which could not be checked here. TRBV21-1 is annotated as a pseudogene. CDR3 length equals 17 residues. The CDR3 reads CASSKGQTSGISYEQYF. In nucleotides, the CDR3 is TGTGCCAGCAGCAAAGGGCAAACTAGCGGGATCTCCTACGAGCAGTACTTC.

The CDR3 region is CASSPMSQAGPSFHEQYF. CDR3 DNA sequence: TGTGCCAGCAGTCCGATGTCCCAAGCGGGCCCTTCGTTTCACGAGCAGTACTTC. V and J are TRBV28 and TRBJ2-7; D possibly corresponds to TRBD2 (6 bases). The V end was cut by 5 bases, the J end by 5 bases, with 28 bases between. The length of the CDR3 is 18 residues. Germline V gives CDR1 MDHEN, CDR2 SYDVKM.

The chain carries TRBV9 and TRBJ2-7, with a possible D match to TRBD2 (7 bases). CDR1 SGDLS and CDR2 YYNGEE come from the germline V gene. Deletions cut 3 bases from V and 3 bases from J, with 19 bases between. This CDR3 is 16 amino acids long. The CDR3: CASSARAEGEGYEQYF. The CDR3 DNA reads as TGTGCCAGCAGCGCCCGGGCGGAGGGGGAGGGCTACGAGCAGTACTTC.

As for this clone: Other DNA sequences in this specimen translate into the identical CDR3. This chain uses TRBV9 with TRBJ2-1; D is unclear. Germline V gene data show CDR1 as SGDLS and CDR2 as YYNGEE. This CDR3 region has 11 residues. The ends were cut back, 0 bases at V and 10 bases at J, with 5 bases in the middle. The CDR3 is CASSVDREQFF. As DNA, the CDR3 is TGTGCCAGCAGCGTAGACCGGGAGCAGTTCTTC.

This rearrangement joins TRBV9 to TRBJ2-1, with D possibly being TRBD1 (6 bases). Trimming pared 2 bases from V and 5 bases from J, leaving 17 bases between. The CDR3 runs to 16 residues. The germline V gene encodes CDR1 SGDLS and CDR2 YYNGEE. The CDR3 region is CASSVEARGQNNEQFF. The CDR3 DNA follows: TGTGCCAGCAGCGTCGAAGCACGGGGACAAAACAATGAGCAGTTCTTC. The whole variable domain, filled in from reference TRBV9 and TRBJ2-1, reads DSGVTQTPKHLITATGQRVTLRCSPRSGDLSVYWYQQSLDQGLQFLIQYYNGEERAKGNILERFSAQQFPDLHSELNLSSLELGDSALYFCASSVEARGQNNEQFFGPGTRLTVL.

The chain uses TRBV6-1 and TRBJ2-7, with D possibly being TRBD1 (5 bases). This CDR3 is built from 15 residues. Germline loops: CDR1 MNHNS, CDR2 SASEGT. Between the trimmed V and J ends, which lost 2 bases and 3 bases, there was a span of 14 bases. CDR3 sequence: CASSESRALYYEQYF. CDR3 coding DNA: TGTGCCAGCAGTGAATCCAGGGCGCTATACTACGAGCAGTACTTC.

This sequence joins TRBV28 and TRBJ2-5; weak D call: TRBD2 (9 bases). Per the germline V gene, CDR1 is MDHEN and CDR2 is SYDVKM. Trimming cost V 3 bases and J 7 bases, with 15 bases left between them. The CDR3 totals 14 residues. CDR3 coding DNA: TGTGCCAGCAGTTTGGCTAGCGGGACAGGGACCCAGTACTTC. Its translation: CASSLASGTGTQYF.

Comment on this clone: Other DNA sequences within the sample encode an identical CDR3. The CDR3 region is CATSRGGGPYEQYF. CDR3 sequence (DNA): TGTGCCACCAGCAGGGGGGGAGGGCCATACGAGCAGTACTTC. The J gene is TRBJ2-7, the V gene TRBV15; TRBD2 agrees at 7 bases. With 3 bases clipped from V and 4 bases from J, the junction kept 6 bases outside the gene matches. CDR1 is LNHNV and CDR2 is YYDKDF in the germline V gene (reference sequence). The CDR3 totals 14 residues.

The chain has TRBV5-6 and TRBJ2-3; no reliable D call. Germline V gene data show CDR1 as SGHDT and CDR2 as YYEEEE. The CDR3 has 12 amino acids. The V end was cut by 2 bases, the J end by 1 base, with 2 bases between. The CDR3 protein is CASSFRTDTQYF. CDR3 DNA: TGTGCCAGCAGCTTCCGCACAGATACGCAGTATTTT.

The count of this clone is one. The chain uses TRBV7-2 and TRBJ2-5, with 13 bases lining up with TRBD2. Looked up from germline, CDR1 is SGHTA and CDR2 is FQGNSA. CDR3 length equals 17 residues. The ends lost 2 bases at V and 4 bases at J; junction bases unmatched: 7. CDR3 in DNA: TGTGCCAGCAGCTTACCCGCTGGACTAGCGGGAGTAGAGACCCAGTACTTC. Its protein product is CASSLPAGLAGVETQYF.

This clone was observed a few times. Other nucleotide sequences from this sample produce the same CDR3. The J gene is TRBJ2-7, the V gene TRBV27; weak D call: TRBD2 (6 bases). V lost 2 bases to trimming and J lost 7 bases, with 6 bases between them. The CDR3 spans 11 residues. CDR1 MNHEY and CDR2 SMNVEV come from the germline V gene (reference sequence). CDR3 nucleotide sequence: TGTGCCAGCAGTTTAGGGGGGGAGCAGTACTTC. Its protein product is CASSLGGEQYF.

For the CDR3, the DNA is TGTGCCTGGAGTGTTCCGGCCGGAAGAGAAGAGACCCAGTACTTC. Its protein product is CAWSVPAGREETQYF. V gene TRBV30 combines with J gene TRBJ2-5; D not resolved. CDR1 and CDR2 from the germline V gene are GTSNPN and SVGIG (reference sequence). CDR3 size: 15 residues. V shed 0 bases and J shed 3 bases, with 14 bases lying between them.

The V gene is TRBV13, the J gene TRBJ1-2; tentative D call: TRBD1 (6 bases). This CDR3 has 14 amino acids. Between the trimmed V and J ends, which lost 0 bases and 13 bases, there was a span of 18 bases. Germline CDR1 reads PRHDT; CDR2 reads FYEKMQ (reference sequence). CDR3: CASSLGGTNLDGTF. The CDR3 DNA reads TGTGCCAGCAGCTTAGGCGGGACAAACTTAGACGGCACCTTC.

This chain uses TRBV11-2 with TRBJ2-7; D perhaps matches TRBD1 (6 bases). The CDR3 totals 16 residues. V lost 5 bases and J 6 bases, leaving 23 bases between the germline ends. CDR1 is SGHAT and CDR2 is FQNNGV in the germline V gene. The CDR3 nucleotides are TGTGCCAGCAGCGCAACAGGGTTAGAGTCCGAAGGCGAGCAGTACTTC. Translating gives CASSATGLESEGEQYF.

The CDR3 reads CASTGWTSPREQFF. CDR3 DNA sequence: TGTGCCAGCACTGGATGGACTTCGCCGCGAGAGCAGTTCTTC. This chain uses TRBV2 with TRBJ2-1; perhaps TRBD2 as D (5 bases). Germline V gene data show CDR1 as SNHLY and CDR2 as FYNNEI. Trimming took 7 bases from V and 10 from J, leaving 20 bases between them. This CDR3 has 14 amino acids. Drawing the rest from reference TRBV2 and TRBJ2-1, the complete variable domain is EPEVTQTPSHQVTQMGQEVILRCVPISNHLYFYWYRQILGQKVEFLVSFYNNEISEKSEIFDDQFSVERPDGSNFTLKIRSTKLEDSAMYFCASTGWTSPREQFFGPGTRLTVL.

The chain joins TRBV4-1 to TRBJ1-4, with a possible D match to TRBD1 (5 bases). The germline V gene has CDR1 MGHRA and CDR2 YSYEKL. Trimming took off 4 bases at V and 0 bases at J, with 12 bases between the two ends. The CDR3 has 16 amino acids. In DNA form, the CDR3 reads TGCGCCAGCAGCCGCTACGACAGAGCAACTAATGAAAAACTGTTTTTT. Amino acids: CASSRYDRATNEKLFF.

V and J are TRBV6-6 and TRBJ2-7; TRBD1 is a possible D gene (5 bases). V lost 3 bases to trimming and J lost 2 bases, with 11 bases between them. The CDR3 totals 14 residues. From germline, CDR1 is MNHNY and CDR2 SVGAGI (reference sequence). CDR3 protein: CASSYTGITYEQYF. The DNA of the CDR3 is TGTGCCAGCAGTTATACAGGTATAACCTACGAGCAGTACTTC.

This chain connects TRBV7-7 to TRBJ2-5; D possibly matches TRBD1 or TRBD2 (6 bases each). CDR3 size: 15 residues. CDR1 is SSHAT and CDR2 is FNYEAQ in the germline V gene (reference sequence). The ends were cut back, 0 bases at V and 4 bases at J, with 12 bases in the middle. CDR3 DNA: TGTGCCAGCAGCTTAGCTTGGGGGGCAGGAGAGACCCAGTACTTC. It is translated as CASSLAWGAGETQYF.

This chain joins TRBV11-2 and TRBJ2-5; 15 nucleotides line up with TRBD2. The CDR3 covers 19 residues. V was pared by 5 bases and J by 2 bases, with 12 bases of the junction left unmatched. In germline, CDR1 is SGHAT, CDR2 FQNNGV. CDR3 sequence (DNA): TGTGCCAGCAGCCCCACCGGACTAGCGGGAGGGCCGGGGCAAGAGACCCAGTACTTC. This gives the protein CASSPTGLAGGPGQETQYF.